These 7 T cell receptor beta chains originate from one sample sequenced in a study of vaccination effects on CD4 cells after COVID-19. Method: immunoSEQ multiplex PCR; TCRdb's copy keeps in-frame clones and lacks some. The sample has roughly 30,000 clones, around 74% seen once; the top ten hold 15%. Culturing for approximately 10 days preceded CD4+ T cell isolation. Participants received two doses of either the BNT162b2 or mRNA-1273 vaccine. No cognate antigen is known for these TCRs. The material sequenced was CD4+ T cells from PBMCs cultured without peptide, taken after COVID-19 vaccination. Source of these receptors: a human donor who received a COVID-19 vaccine.

This chain uses TRBV7-2 with TRBJ1-1; D call uncertain. CDR1 is SGHTA and CDR2 is FQGNSA in the germline V gene. V lost 2 bases, J lost 0 bases, and 10 bases lay in between. The CDR3 spans 15 residues. The CDR3 nucleotides are TGTGCCAGCAGCTTAATCGGCGGCCTGAACACTGAAGCTTTCTTT. It yields the protein CASSLIGGLNTEAFF. Full variable domain (remainder filled in from reference TRBV7-2 and TRBJ1-1): GAGVSQSPSNKVTEKGKDVELRCDPISGHTALYWYRQSLGQGLEFLIYFQGNSAPDKSGLPSDRFSAERTGGSVSTLTIQRTQQEDSAVYLCASSLIGGLNTEAFFGQGTRLTVV.

This chain links TRBV28 with TRBJ2-7; D unresolved. V dropped 4 bases and J dropped 7 bases, with 11 bases sitting between them. The CDR3 is 12 amino acids. Germline loops: CDR1 MDHEN, CDR2 SYDVKM. The CDR3 region has the DNA TGTGCCAGCAGTTCCCTTCTTGGGGAGCAGTACTTC. Residues: CASSSLLGEQYF.

This sequence joins TRBV19 and TRBJ1-3; D remains unclear. Germline CDR1 LNHDA, CDR2 SQIVND (reference sequence). CDR3 length: 16 amino acids. V was pared by 1 base and J by 6 bases, with 16 bases between. Here the CDR3 reads CASSIAGFKIENTIYF. The CDR3 bases are TGTGCCAGTAGTATAGCAGGCTTTAAAATTGAAAACACCATATATTTT. The full variable domain, with the rest looked up from reference TRBV19 and TRBJ1-3, is DGGITQSPKYLFRKEGQNVTLSCEQNLNHDAMYWYRQDPGQGLRLIYYSQIVNDFQKGDIAEGYSVSREKKESFPLTVTSAQKNPTAFYLCASSIAGFKIENTIYFGEGSWLTVV.

This clone was seen only once. The chain is built from TRBV11-2 and TRBJ1-5, with D possibly matching TRBD1 (6 bases). Germline CDR1 is SGHAT and CDR2 is FQNNGV. Trimming shortened V by 3 bases and J by 2 bases, and 11 bases separated the two germline ends. This CDR3 spans 15 amino acids. CDR3: CASSLSGAGNQPQHF. DNA for the CDR3: TGTGCCAGCAGCTTGTCAGGGGCGGGCAATCAGCCCCAGCATTTT.

This clone showed up just once. The chain links TRBV5-4 to TRBJ1-3; TRBD1 is a possible D gene (5 bases). V was shortened by 4 bases and J by 1 base, with 15 bases between the two germline ends. Germline values: CDR1 SGHNT, CDR2 YYREEE (reference sequence). This CDR3 is 16 amino acids long. The CDR3: CASSPGTVPSGNTIYF. CDR3 bases: TGTGCCAGCAGCCCTGGGACGGTTCCTTCTGGAAACACCATATATTTT.

The CDR3 spells CASSSANEQFF. The CDR3 region has the DNA TGTGCCAGCAGCTCAGCTAATGAGCAGTTCTTC. The gene calls are TRBV7-2 and TRBJ2-1; D gene uncertain. Germline CDR1 is SGHTA and CDR2 is FQGNSA. The CDR3 is 11 residues long. V was pared by 4 bases and J by 7 bases, with 5 bases between.

The chain has TRBV6-2 or TRBV6-3 and TRBJ2-2; TRBD2 matches 9 bases. Germline V CDR1 and CDR2: MNHEY, SVGEGT. CDR3 size: 16 residues. V trimming: 6 bases; J trimming: 6 bases; junction bases outside the gene matches: 11. The CDR3 here is CASSRGGTSIAGELFF. The CDR3 bases are TGTGCCAGCAGCCGAGGAGGGACTAGCATCGCCGGGGAGCTGTTTTTT.